The 19 T cell receptor beta chains below come from one sample, sequenced in a study of lymphopenia after photon versus proton radiotherapy. Sequenced by immunoSEQ multiplex PCR; TCRdb stores in-frame clones only, minus some. The sample consists of about 25,000 clones, roughly 89% of them appearing once. Sequencing was performed on peripheral blood, taken from a patient treated with photon-based radiotherapy. The receptors here all came from a man aged 45 to 65 with gastric cancer.

This rearrangement joins TRBV4-1 to TRBJ2-3; possibly TRBD2 for D (6 bases). V was trimmed by 4 bases and J by 1 base, leaving 15 bases between them. There are 16 residues in the CDR3. Looked up from germline, CDR1 is MGHRA and CDR2 is YSYEKL. The CDR3 bases are TGCGCCAGCAGCCGCTTAATAGCGGACCGCACAGATACGCAGTATTTT. Amino acids: CASSRLIADRTDTQYF.

The chain couples TRBV28 to TRBJ2-1; D not resolved. The germline V gene encodes CDR1 MDHEN and CDR2 SYDVKM. The CDR3 is 12 residues long. With 7 bases removed from V and 7 bases from J, the gap between germline ends came to 11 bases. The CDR3 reads CASTSPSNEQFF. The CDR3 nucleotides are TGTGCCAGCACCTCGCCTTCTAATGAGCAGTTCTTC.

This chain links TRBV5-1 with TRBJ2-2; D is unresolved. The CDR3 loop spans 15 amino acids. V was cut by 1 base and J by 6 bases, with 13 bases left in between. Germline V CDR1 and CDR2: SGHRS, YFSETQ. CDR3 bases: TGCGCCAGCAGCTTGTCCCACTCGTTTCCCGGGGAGCTGTTTTTT. This encodes CASSLSHSFPGELFF. Full variable domain (rest looked up from reference TRBV5-1 and TRBJ2-2): KAGVTQTPRYLIKTRGQQVTLSCSPISGHRSVSWYQQTPGQGLQFLFEYFSETQRNKGNFPGRFSGRQFSNSRSEMNVSTLELGDSALYLCASSLSHSFPGELFFGEGSRLTVL.

The J gene is TRBJ1-1, the V gene TRBV7-6; D is uncertain. Germline V lookup: CDR1 SGHVS, CDR2 FNYEAQ. Trimming took off 5 bases at V and 4 bases at J, with 11 bases between the two ends. The CDR3 contains 13 residues. The CDR3 coding sequence is TGTGCCAGCAGCCCTCAATTATCCACTGAAGCTTTCTTT. Its translation is CASSPQLSTEAFF.

The chain carries TRBV20-1 and TRBJ1-1; D not certain. Germline V gene lookup returns CDR1 DFQATT and CDR2 SNEGSKA (reference sequence). The CDR3 consists of 11 residues. The V and J ends lost 5 bases and 0 bases respectively, with 4 bases between them. For the CDR3, the DNA is TGCAGTGCTGTGTTGAACACTGAAGCTTTCTTT. This encodes CSAVLNTEAFF.

The rearrangement links TRBV27 to TRBJ1-4, with 8 bases matching TRBD1. The CDR3 loop spans 14 amino acids. The V gene's germline CDR1 is MNHEY and CDR2 SMNVEV (reference sequence). With V trimmed by 4 bases and J by 8 bases, 6 bases remained unmatched. The CDR3 DNA is TGTGCCAGCAGTTCCAGGGGGCGAGGAGAAAAACTGTTTTTT. Translated, it gives CASSSRGRGEKLFF.

This sequence joins TRBV7-9 and TRBJ1-1, with 10 bases matching TRBD1. V lost 5 bases and J lost 6; bases outside the gene matches: 6. The germline CDR1 and CDR2 sequences are SEHNR and FQNEAQ (reference sequence). The CDR3 is 14 residues long. CDR3 sequence: CASSARQGAAEAFF. The CDR3 DNA sequence: TGTGCCAGCAGCGCCAGACAGGGGGCTGCTGAAGCTTTCTTT.

This clone was seen just once. J is TRBJ1-5 and V is TRBV6-6, with TRBD1 identical over 11 bases. From germline, CDR1 is MNHNY and CDR2 SVGAGI (reference sequence). V trimming: 4 bases; J trimming: 1 base; junction bases outside the gene matches: 3. This CDR3 has 16 amino acids. In nucleotides, the CDR3 is TGTGCCAGCAGTTGGACAGGGGGCCGAAGCAATCAGCCCCAGCATTTT. This encodes CASSWTGGRSNQPQHF.

V gene TRBV7-6 combines with J gene TRBJ2-3; 13 positions match TRBD2. J gave up 1 base and V 4 bases, and 8 bases lay outside the gene matches. The germline V gene has CDR1 SGHVS and CDR2 FNYEAQ. The CDR3 length is 18 residues. CDR3: CASSWELAGGLGTDTQYF. The CDR3 nucleotides are TGTGCCAGCAGCTGGGAACTAGCGGGGGGGCTGGGCACAGATACGCAGTATTTT.

The J gene is TRBJ2-1, the V gene TRBV9, with 7 bases fitting TRBD2. Germline loops: CDR1 SGDLS, CDR2 YYNGEE. CDR3 length: 17 amino acids. V was pared by 0 bases and J by 0 bases, with 6 bases of the junction left unmatched. CDR3 sequence reads: CASSVEMRGSSYNEQFF. Here the CDR3 DNA reads TGTGCCAGCAGCGTAGAAATGCGGGGGAGCTCCTACAATGAGCAGTTCTTC.

The rearrangement uses TRBV30 and TRBJ2-2, with D perhaps matching TRBD2 (6 bases). This CDR3 contains 16 residues. Germline assignment: CDR1 GTSNPN and CDR2 SVGIG (reference sequence). V shed 0 bases and J shed 2 bases, with 13 bases lying between them. The DNA for the CDR3 is TGTGCCTGGAGTGTACGGGCAGGGACTAACACCGGGGAGCTGTTTTTT. Amino acids: CAWSVRAGTNTGELFF.

The rearrangement links TRBV14 to TRBJ2-1, with no clear D. CDR1 SGHDN and CDR2 FVKESK come from the germline V gene. There are 15 residues in the CDR3. Trimming removed 0 bases from V and 6 bases from J, with 12 bases in between. The CDR3 loop is CASSQDLGRFNEQFF. The CDR3 bases are TGTGCCAGCAGCCAAGATCTTGGCAGATTCAATGAGCAGTTCTTC.

A note on this clone: An end of the junction does not agree with germline; a read error may underlie this. The rearrangement joins TRBV9 to TRBJ2-5; D possibly corresponds to TRBD1 (5 bases). In germline, CDR1 is SGDLS, CDR2 YYNGEE. This CDR3 region has 16 residues. The chain's CDR3 is CASSVAPSGPQGTQYF. The CDR3 DNA reads TGTGCCAGCAGCGTAGCCCCCTCAGGGCCCCAAGGGACCCAGTACTTC.

The rearrangement uses TRBV21-1 and TRBJ1-4; TRBD1 is taken as the D call from the table, unchecked against the DNA. TRBV21-1 is a known pseudogene. CDR3 length equals 18 residues. CDR3 nucleotide sequence: TGTGCCAGCAGCCCAAGCCCGGACAGGCCCTGGGAAAATGAAAAACTGTTTTTT. It codes for CASSPSPDRPWENEKLFF.

The genes are TRBV11-2 and TRBJ2-2; the D is unclear. The V end lost 0 bases, the J end lost 6 bases, and 8 bases lay between the germline ends. The CDR3 is 14 amino acids. Germline-derived CDR1 and CDR2 are SGHAT and FQNNGV. In DNA form, the CDR3 reads TGTGCCAGCAGCTTAGATCAAGGGTCCGGGGAGCTGTTTTTT. Translation gives CASSLDQGSGELFF.

This clone was seen a handful of times. The V call is TRBV9, the J call TRBJ1-2, with 8 bases lining up with TRBD1. The CDR3 contains 15 residues. V dropped 0 bases and J dropped 4; count of bases not matched to a gene: 5. Germline CDR1 and CDR2: SGDLS and YYNGEE. In nucleotides, the CDR3 is TGTGCCAGCAGCGTAGGGGACAGGAAAATCTATGGCTACACCTTC. Its protein product is CASSVGDRKIYGYTF.

This chain uses TRBV7-6 with TRBJ1-3; D is unclear. The CDR3 runs to 12 residues. Trimming took 5 bases from V and 4 from J, leaving 6 bases between them. CDR1 SGHVS and CDR2 FNYEAQ come from the germline V gene. CDR3 residues: CASSPPGNTIYF. The DNA of the CDR3 is TGTGCCAGCAGCCCGCCCGGAAACACCATATATTTT.

V gene TRBV11-2 combines with J gene TRBJ1-2; no definite D call. The CDR3 is 16 residues long. Germline CDR1 and CDR2: SGHAT and FQNNGV. Trimming stripped 0 bases from V and 0 bases from J, with 11 bases between. CDR3 protein: CASSLDFRIPNYGYTF. The CDR3 DNA reads TGTGCCAGCAGCTTAGATTTCCGGATACCTAACTATGGCTACACCTTC. The complete variable domain, with remaining parts taken from reference TRBV11-2 and TRBJ1-2, reads EAGVAQSPRYKIIEKRQSVAFWCNPISGHATLYWYQQILGQGPKLLIQFQNNGVVDDSQLPKDRFSAERLKGVDSTLKIQPAKLEDSAVYLCASSLDFRIPNYGYTFGSGTRLTVV.

The chain uses TRBV6-6 and TRBJ2-7, with 7 bases aligning to TRBD1. Germline CDR1 and CDR2: MNHNY and SVGAGI (reference sequence). CDR3 length: 14 residues. V gave up 6 bases and J gave up 0 bases; unmatched junction bases: 5. CDR3 loop: CASRRQGASYEQYF. CDR3 in DNA: TGTGCCAGCAGACGACAGGGAGCCTCCTACGAGCAGTACTTC.